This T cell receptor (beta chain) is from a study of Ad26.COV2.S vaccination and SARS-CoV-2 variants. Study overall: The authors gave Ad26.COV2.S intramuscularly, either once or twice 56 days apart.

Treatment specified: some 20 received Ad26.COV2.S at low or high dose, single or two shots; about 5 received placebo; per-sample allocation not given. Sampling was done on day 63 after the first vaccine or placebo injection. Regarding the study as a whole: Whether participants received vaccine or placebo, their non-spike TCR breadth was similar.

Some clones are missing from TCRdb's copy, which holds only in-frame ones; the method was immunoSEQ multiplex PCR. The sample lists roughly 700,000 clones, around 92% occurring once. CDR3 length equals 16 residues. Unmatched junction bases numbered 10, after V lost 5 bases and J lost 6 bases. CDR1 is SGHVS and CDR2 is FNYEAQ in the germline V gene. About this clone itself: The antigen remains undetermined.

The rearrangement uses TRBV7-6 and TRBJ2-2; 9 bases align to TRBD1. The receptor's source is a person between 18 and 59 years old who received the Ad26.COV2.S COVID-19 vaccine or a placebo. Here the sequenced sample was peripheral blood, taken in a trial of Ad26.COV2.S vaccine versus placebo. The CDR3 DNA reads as TGTGCCAGCAGCGGAGTAGTCGACAGGGGGTCCGGGGAGCTGTTTTTT. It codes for CASSGVVDRGSGELFF.